These 28 T cell receptor beta chains share one sample of origin, sequenced in a study of blood T cell repertoires in COVID-19. Profiling relied on immunoSEQ multiplex PCR, and the TCRdb table lists in-frame clones only, not all of them. This sample has tens of thousands of clones; roughly four fifths occur once, and the top ten carry more than 1%. Specimen: peripheral blood. These receptors were taken from a woman of 80 years or more with acute or convalescent COVID-19.

Only one count was recorded for this clone. The chain recombines TRBV4-1 with TRBJ1-5; 9 positions match TRBD1. The CDR3 is 16 amino acids. J lost 6 bases, V lost 0 bases, and 6 bases had no gene match. Germline assignment: CDR1 MGHRA and CDR2 YSYEKL. The CDR3 region is CASSQDPGQGSQPQHF. The CDR3 DNA is TGCGCCAGCAGCCAAGATCCAGGACAGGGGAGTCAGCCCCAGCATTTT.

This clone turned up a few times. The chain links TRBV3-1 (or the pseudogene TRBV3-2) to TRBJ1-5, with 10 bases lining up with TRBD1. The length of the CDR3 is 16 residues. V trimming: 1 base; J trimming: 4 bases; junction bases outside the gene matches: 4. From germline, CDR1 is LGHDT and CDR2 YNNKEL (reference sequence). The CDR3 region is CASSQAGTGVNQPQHF. CDR3 DNA: TGTGCCAGCAGCCAAGCAGGGACAGGGGTGAATCAGCCCCAGCATTTT.

The V call is TRBV21-1, the J call TRBJ1-2; TRBD1 is the table's D call, not checked against the DNA. TRBV21-1 is a documented pseudogene. This CDR3 region has 14 residues. The CDR3 is CASSKVRQADGYTF. The CDR3 coding sequence is TGTGCCAGCAGCAAAGTCCGACAGGCAGATGGCTACACCTTC.

This clone has only one observation. DNA for the CDR3: TGTGCCAGTAGTATAAGGACAGGGGGCAAAGAGACCCAGTACTTC. Amino acid sequence: CASSIRTGGKETQYF. The chain carries TRBV19 and TRBJ2-5; 11 nucleotides align to TRBD1. Per the germline V gene, CDR1 is LNHDA and CDR2 is SQIVND (reference sequence). This CDR3 contains 15 residues. The junction had 2 bases not matched to a gene; V was cut back by 2 bases and J by 3 bases.

This clone was seen once. The rearrangement links TRBV6-5 to TRBJ2-7, with TRBD1 identical over 7 bases. There are 12 residues in the CDR3. V lost 8 bases and J lost 5; bases outside the gene matches: 6. Per germline, CDR1 MNHEY and CDR2 SVGAGI. The chain's CDR3 is CASGQVWNEQYF. The CDR3, as DNA: TGTGCCAGCGGACAGGTCTGGAACGAGCAGTACTTC.

The genes are TRBV10-3 and TRBJ2-3, with a tentative D call TRBD1 (7 bases). V dropped 11 bases and J dropped 2 bases, with 20 bases sitting between them. Germline values: CDR1 ENHRY, CDR2 SYGVKD. The CDR3 extends over 15 amino acids. Here the CDR3 DNA reads TGTGCCTTGTCAAGGGGGGACAGTTACACAGATACGCAGTATTTT. This codes for CALSRGDSYTDTQYF.

The chain recombines TRBV24-1 with TRBJ2-1, with D hard to call. V was pared by 3 bases and J by 6 bases, with 11 bases between. The CDR3 consists of 14 residues. The germline V gene encodes CDR1 KGHDR and CDR2 SFDVKD. CDR3: CATSDPAGSNEQFF. CDR3 nucleotides: TGTGCCACCAGTGATCCCGCAGGCAGCAATGAGCAGTTCTTC.

The V and J genes are TRBV6-4 and TRBJ2-1, with D unresolved. This CDR3 has 8 residues. The V and J ends lost 7 bases and 10 bases respectively, with 2 bases between them. Germline V gene sequence: CDR1 MRHNA, CDR2 SNTAGT. The CDR3 sequence: CASIEQFF. The CDR3 coding sequence is TGTGCCAGCATAGAGCAGTTCTTC.

The CDR3 DNA is TGTGCCAGCAGCGATCAGACAGGGGATGAGCAGTTCTTC. It is translated as CASSDQTGDEQFF. V and J are TRBV6-5 and TRBJ2-1, with TRBD1 matching 8 bases. The CDR3 length is 13 residues. After removal of 6 bases from V and 8 bases from J, the junction contained 6 bases not matched to a gene. From germline, CDR1 is MNHEY and CDR2 SVGAGI.

CDR3 sequence: CASSTGLAGVMDEQFF. CDR3 DNA: TGTGCCAGCAGCACGGGACTAGCGGGAGTTATGGATGAGCAGTTCTTC. The chain uses TRBV11-3 and TRBJ2-1, with 14 bases identical to TRBD2. The CDR3 contains 16 residues. The germline V gene has CDR1 SGHNT and CDR2 YENEEA. V shed 5 bases and J 8 bases; nucleotides not matched to a gene: 8.

The chain recombines TRBV2 with TRBJ2-7; 11 bases are a match to TRBD2. The J segment lost 3 bases and the V segment lost 3 bases, leaving 10 bases of the junction unmatched. The germline V gene encodes CDR1 SNHLY and CDR2 FYNNEI. CDR3 length: 17 amino acids. The CDR3 bases are TGTGCCAGCAGTGACTTTCTTGGCACTAGCGGGAGCTACGAGCAGTACTTC. Translation gives CASSDFLGTSGSYEQYF.

V gene TRBV10-3 combines with J gene TRBJ2-2; 8 nucleotides align to TRBD1. The CDR3 covers 14 residues. J was trimmed by 6 bases and V by 8 bases; bases with no gene match: 8. CDR1 ENHRY and CDR2 SYGVKD come from the germline V gene. The CDR3 loop is CAIGTQGAAGELFF. The CDR3 region has the DNA TGTGCCATCGGAACTCAGGGGGCGGCCGGGGAGCTGTTTTTT.

The chain carries TRBV5-6 and TRBJ2-1; D is perhaps TRBD1 (6 bases). Looked up from germline, CDR1 is SGHDT and CDR2 is YYEEEE. With 3 bases removed from V and 2 bases from J, the gap between germline ends came to 9 bases. CDR3 length: 14 residues. CDR3 DNA sequence: TGTGCCAGCAGCTCCAGGGGCACCTACAATGAGCAGTTCTTC. Translated, it gives CASSSRGTYNEQFF.

J is TRBJ2-3 and V is TRBV12-5, with 10 positions matching TRBD1. After removal of 5 bases from V and 5 bases from J, the junction contained 7 bases not matched to a gene. Germline V gives CDR1 LGHNT, CDR2 FRNRAP. The length of the CDR3 is 15 residues. The CDR3: CASGAGQGVGDTQYF. CDR3 DNA sequence: TGTGCTAGTGGTGCCGGACAGGGGGTTGGAGATACGCAGTATTTT. Combining the CDR3 with reference TRBV12-5 and TRBJ2-3 gives the whole variable domain DARVTQTPRHKVTEMGQEVTMRCQPILGHNTVFWYRQTMMQGLELLAYFRNRAPLDDSGMPKDRFSAEMPDATLATLKIQPSEPRDSAVYFCASGAGQGVGDTQYFGPGTRLTVL.

The chain couples TRBV28 to TRBJ1-3; maybe TRBD1 (6 bases). Germline CDR1 is MDHEN and CDR2 is SYDVKM. V was shortened by 5 bases and J by 0 bases, with 17 bases between the two germline ends. CDR3 length: 17 amino acids. CDR3 sequence: CASSLVWGGNSGNTIYF. The CDR3 DNA is TGTGCCAGCAGTCTAGTTTGGGGGGGCAACTCTGGAAACACCATATATTTT.

The chain has TRBV27 and TRBJ1-1; possibly TRBD1 for D (6 bases). Trimming cost V 2 bases and J 9 bases, with 16 bases left between them. There are 14 residues in the CDR3. CDR1 is MNHEY and CDR2 is SMNVEV in the germline V gene (reference sequence). CDR3 bases: TGTGCCAGCAGTTTAGTCAGGGGCCCGGCTCAAGCTTTCTTT. Encoded protein: CASSLVRGPAQAFF.

The V call is TRBV19, the J call TRBJ1-5; TRBD1 matches 10 bases. The CDR3 is 15 amino acids. J was trimmed by 7 bases and V by 3 bases; bases with no gene match: 6. Germline values: CDR1 LNHDA, CDR2 SQIVND (reference sequence). The CDR3 spells CASSMSGQGRQPQHF. In DNA, the CDR3 is TGTGCCAGTAGTATGTCGGGACAGGGGAGGCAGCCCCAGCATTTT.

V gene TRBV4-1 combines with J gene TRBJ2-3; D gene unclear. Trimming cost V 1 base and J 0 bases, with 8 bases left between them. Germline V CDR1 and CDR2: MGHRA, YSYEKL. CDR3 length: 15 amino acids. Here the CDR3 reads CASSQVEVSTDTQYF. CDR3 sequence (DNA): TGCGCCAGCAGCCAAGTAGAGGTTAGCACAGATACGCAGTATTTT.

This chain uses TRBV6-5 with TRBJ1-2; TRBD1 might be the D (6 bases). The germline V gene has CDR1 MNHEY and CDR2 SVGAGI. The CDR3 totals 14 residues. With 4 bases removed from V and 6 bases from J, the gap between germline ends came to 15 bases. CDR3 sequence (DNA): TGTGCCAGCAGTTTCGGTGGGGGCTTGGATGGCTACACCTTC. Its protein product is CASSFGGGLDGYTF.

This chain uses TRBV19 with TRBJ1-1; 9 bases line up with TRBD1. Unmatched junction bases numbered 7, after V lost 10 bases and J lost 4 bases. Germline assignment: CDR1 LNHDA and CDR2 SQIVND (reference sequence). This CDR3 region has 13 residues. Written as DNA, the CDR3 is TGTGCCACAAAAACAGGGGGCCTCACTGAAGCTTTCTTT. It specifies CATKTGGLTEAFF.

This chain connects TRBV5-1 to TRBJ2-7; TRBD2 aligns across 10 bases. Germline V CDR1 and CDR2: SGHRS, YFSETQ. This CDR3 region has 14 residues. Trimming took 2 bases from V and 5 from J; bases not matched to a gene: 4. The CDR3 spells CASSFLAGVDEQYF. The DNA of the CDR3 is TGCGCCAGCAGCTTCCTAGCGGGAGTAGACGAGCAGTACTTC.

The V and J genes are TRBV6-5 and TRBJ1-5; 7 bases fit TRBD1. V was clipped by 0 bases and J by 4 bases; unmatched bases: 6. Germline CDR1 is MNHEY and CDR2 is SVGAGI. The CDR3 spans 16 residues. The chain's CDR3 is CASSYSSGTENQPQHF. Here the CDR3 DNA reads TGTGCCAGCAGTTACTCCTCCGGGACAGAGAATCAGCCCCAGCATTTT.

The V call is TRBV13, the J call TRBJ1-2, with 7 bases aligning to TRBD1. The CDR3 is 17 amino acids. Germline values: CDR1 PRHDT, CDR2 FYEKMQ (reference sequence). J was trimmed by 1 base and V by 6 bases; bases with no gene match: 14. DNA of the CDR3: TGTGCCAGCAGTTCTCACCCTCCGGGACAGAGTAACTATGGCTACACCTTC. Translation: CASSSHPPGQSNYGYTF.

The V and J genes are TRBV6-5 and TRBJ2-2; tentative D call: TRBD2 (5 bases). This CDR3 has 14 amino acids. Germline V gene lookup returns CDR1 MNHEY and CDR2 SVGAGI. The ends were cut back, 6 bases at V and 4 bases at J, with 12 bases in the middle. The CDR3 here is CASRRGVFTGELFF. CDR3 DNA: TGTGCCAGCAGACGGGGTGTGTTCACCGGGGAGCTGTTTTTT.

This clone was counted only a few times. The chain couples TRBV6-5 to TRBJ1-5, with 9 bases fitting TRBD1. J lost 7 bases, V lost 4 bases, and 8 bases had no gene match. The CDR3 sequence is 15 residues long. Germline V gene sequence: CDR1 MNHEY, CDR2 SVGAGI. The CDR3: CASSSGTGSRQPQHF. The CDR3 DNA reads as TGTGCCAGCAGTTCCGGGACAGGGAGTAGGCAGCCCCAGCATTTT.

With respect to this clone: The same CDR3 can be traced to other DNA sequences in this sample. V gene TRBV12-3 or TRBV12-4 combines with J gene TRBJ1-1; no definite D call. The CDR3 covers 12 residues. The ends were cut back, 2 bases at V and 2 bases at J, with 3 bases in the middle. This chain's CDR3 is CASSLLNTEAFF. The DNA of the CDR3 is TGTGCCAGCAGTTTACTTAACACTGAAGCTTTCTTT.

V and J are TRBV2 and TRBJ2-1; D remains unclear. The CDR3 has 14 amino acids. V lost 4 bases and J 8 bases, leaving 15 bases between the germline ends. Per germline, CDR1 SNHLY and CDR2 FYNNEI. The CDR3 protein is CASSASGASHEQFF. The CDR3 DNA reads as TGTGCCAGCAGTGCTTCCGGTGCGAGTCATGAGCAGTTCTTC.

This sequence joins TRBV12-3 or TRBV12-4 and TRBJ1-4; D is unclear. The CDR3 runs 11 residues. Trimming removed 3 bases at V and 8 bases at J, with 4 bases between. The CDR3 nucleotides are TGTGCCAGCAGTTTGGAGGAAAAACTGTTTTTT. Protein sequence: CASSLEEKLFF.